Listed below are T cell receptor beta chains from one sample, sequenced in a study of cytomegalovirus exposure and HLA in healthy donors. Generated by immunoSEQ multiplex PCR, the TCRdb table keeps only in-frame clones and is missing some. The sample has some 190,000 clones; 87% are singletons. The material sequenced was PBMCs. The receptors stem from a boy aged 2-9 years in good health and CMV-seronegative. Each CDR3 is given with its conserved first and last residue. The order of the fields is J gene, clone size, V gene, D gene, CDR3 DNA, CDR3 protein. The D gene is left open where the match is weak. Clone sizes are given selectively: once, few, many, or a class where the clone is expanded.

J gene: TRBJ2-2
clone size: -
V gene: TRBV6-5
D gene: -
CDR3 DNA: TGTGCCAGCAGTCCCACGGTTAAGAACACCGGGGAGCTGTTTTTT
CDR3 protein: CASSPTVKNTGELFF

J gene: TRBJ2-1
clone size: -
V gene: TRBV7-2
D gene: TRBD1
CDR3 DNA: TGTGCCAGCGTTCCCGGGACAGATTACAATGAGCAGTTCTTC
CDR3 protein: CASVPGTDYNEQFF

J gene: TRBJ1-5
clone size: -
V gene: TRBV7-9
D gene: -
CDR3 DNA: TGTGCCAGCAGCCGCGGACAGCCCAATCAGCCCCAGCATTTT
CDR3 protein: CASSRGQPNQPQHF

J gene: TRBJ2-7
clone size: -
V gene: TRBV5-6
D gene: TRBD1
CDR3 DNA: TGTGCCAGCAGCCGTAAGGGGGCCCTTCGTTCCTACGAGCAGTACTTC
CDR3 protein: CASSRKGALRSYEQYF

J gene: TRBJ2-1
clone size: once
V gene: TRBV9
D gene: TRBD2
CDR3 DNA: TGTGCCAGCAGCTCTACTAGCGGGAGTTACAATGAGCAGTTCTTC
CDR3 protein: CASSSTSGSYNEQFF

J gene: TRBJ2-1
clone size: -
V gene: TRBV9
D gene: -
CDR3 DNA: TGTGCCAGCAGCGTAGTGACACAAAACAATGAGCAGTTCTTC
CDR3 protein: CASSVVTQNNEQFF

J gene: TRBJ2-1
clone size: -
V gene: TRBV28
D gene: TRBD2
CDR3 DNA: TGTGCCAGCAGTTTACTAGCGGGAGACAATGAGCAGTTCTTC
CDR3 protein: CASSLLAGDNEQFF

J gene: TRBJ2-3
clone size: -
V gene: TRBV5-4
D gene: -
CDR3 DNA: TGTGCCAGCAGCTTTTACTCTAGCACAGATACGCAGTATTTT
CDR3 protein: CASSFYSSTDTQYF

J gene: TRBJ2-1
clone size: -
V gene: TRBV27
D gene: TRBD2
CDR3 DNA: TGTGCCAGCTCTCCCGGGGGGGGGCGGGGGCCAATTCTTTACAATGAGCAGTTCTTC
CDR3 protein: CASSPGGGRGPILYNEQFF

J gene: TRBJ2-5
clone size: -
V gene: TRBV2
D gene: TRBD1
CDR3 DNA: TGTGCCAGCAGTGGGGACAGGATGGCAGAGACCCAGTACTTC
CDR3 protein: CASSGDRMAETQYF

J gene: TRBJ1-4
clone size: -
V gene: TRBV7-9
D gene: -
CDR3 DNA: TGTTCCAGCAGCGAGGTTAGGGAAAAACTGTTTTTT
CDR3 protein: CSSSEVREKLFF

J gene: TRBJ2-2
clone size: -
V gene: TRBV7-9
D gene: TRBD1
CDR3 DNA: TGTGCCGCCGACAGGGTGGCCGGGGAGCTGTTTTTT
CDR3 protein: CAADRVAGELFF

J gene: TRBJ2-3
clone size: -
V gene: TRBV30
D gene: TRBD1
CDR3 DNA: TGTGCCTGGACTAGGACAGGCCCTTGGGTGGATACGCAGTATTTT
CDR3 protein: CAWTRTGPWVDTQYF

J gene: TRBJ2-7
clone size: -
V gene: TRBV18
D gene: -
CDR3 DNA: TGTGCCAGCTTGGGGTTGGAGGGCCCAGGGTCCTACGAGCAGTACTTC
CDR3 protein: CASLGLEGPGSYEQYF

J gene: TRBJ2-4
clone size: -
V gene: TRBV5-6
D gene: -
CDR3 DNA: TGTGCCAGCAGCTTCGAGAACATTCAGTACTTC
CDR3 protein: CASSFENIQYF

J gene: TRBJ2-7
clone size: -
V gene: TRBV6-6
D gene: TRBD1
CDR3 DNA: TGTGCCAGCAGTTACTCCGGACAGGGTCCCCACGAGCAGTACTTC
CDR3 protein: CASSYSGQGPHEQYF

J gene: TRBJ2-5
clone size: -
V gene: TRBV11-2
D gene: TRBD2
CDR3 DNA: TGTGCCAGCAGCTTAGATTCGTGGGTAGCGGGAGGTGAGACCCAGTACTTC
CDR3 protein: CASSLDSWVAGGETQYF

J gene: TRBJ1-5
clone size: -
V gene: TRBV29-1
D gene: -
CDR3 DNA: TGCAGCGTCGGTGGACCCGGGACTGATCAGCCCCAGCATTTT
CDR3 protein: CSVGGPGTDQPQHF

J gene: TRBJ2-2
clone size: -
V gene: TRBV28
D gene: -
CDR3 DNA: TGTGCCAGCAGTTTACGTGGGGGCGTCGGCACCGGGGAGCTGTTTTTT
CDR3 protein: CASSLRGGVGTGELFF

J gene: TRBJ1-2
clone size: -
V gene: TRBV28
D gene: -
CDR3 DNA: TGTGCCAGCAGTTTAGAGGGTCTCTATGGCTACACCTTC
CDR3 protein: CASSLEGLYGYTF

J gene: TRBJ1-1
clone size: -
V gene: TRBV15
D gene: -
CDR3 DNA: TGTGCCACCAGCAGAGGCCGGGAGCGGAGGACTGAAGCTTTCTTT
CDR3 protein: CATSRGRERRTEAFF

J gene: TRBJ2-7
clone size: -
V gene: TRBV7-9
D gene: TRBD2
CDR3 DNA: TGTGCCAGCAGCTTATCGGGTAGCGGGGGGTACTACGAGCAGTACTTC
CDR3 protein: CASSLSGSGGYYEQYF

J gene: TRBJ2-3
clone size: -
V gene: TRBV7-8
D gene: TRBD1
CDR3 DNA: TGTGCCAGCAGCGGACGTCAAGACAGGGCGGTCACAGATACGCAGTATTTT
CDR3 protein: CASSGRQDRAVTDTQYF

J gene: TRBJ2-7
clone size: -
V gene: TRBV5-1
D gene: TRBD1
CDR3 DNA: TGCGCCAGCAGCAGAGGGACAGGCCGGGACGAGCAGTACTTC
CDR3 protein: CASSRGTGRDEQYF

J gene: TRBJ2-7
clone size: few
V gene: TRBV7-6
D gene: -
CDR3 DNA: TGTGCCAGCAGTCCCGTGAGGCACGAGCAGTACTTC
CDR3 protein: CASSPVRHEQYF

J gene: TRBJ2-4
clone size: -
V gene: TRBV13
D gene: TRBD2
CDR3 DNA: TGTGCCAGCAGCTTATGGTTCGGCAGCCCCGGGACTAGCGGGAGGGAACTAGCCAAAAACATTCAGTACTTC
CDR3 protein: CASSLWFGSPGTSGRELAKNIQYF

J gene: TRBJ1-4
clone size: -
V gene: TRBV4-2
D gene: -
CDR3 DNA: TGTGCCAGCAGCCAAGATCTGGGCAGGGAAAAACTGTTTTTT
CDR3 protein: CASSQDLGREKLFF

J gene: TRBJ1-4
clone size: -
V gene: TRBV21-1
D gene: -
CDR3 DNA: TGTGCCAGCCGGTCGACAGGGTCGGATGAAAAACTGTTTTTT
CDR3 protein: CASRSTGSDEKLFF

J gene: TRBJ2-5
clone size: -
V gene: TRBV19
D gene: -
CDR3 DNA: TGTGCCAGTAGTCCAGGGTTGTCGGAGACCCAGTACTTC
CDR3 protein: CASSPGLSETQYF

J gene: TRBJ2-2
clone size: -
V gene: TRBV30
D gene: TRBD2
CDR3 DNA: TGTGCCTGGAGCGGAGGGCGGGAGGGGATTATAACCGGGGAGCTGTTTTTT
CDR3 protein: CAWSGGREGIITGELFF

J gene: TRBJ2-3
clone size: -
V gene: TRBV29-1
D gene: -
CDR3 DNA: TGCAGCGTCCTGAATCGGGGGACAGATACGCAGTATTTT
CDR3 protein: CSVLNRGTDTQYF

J gene: TRBJ2-7
clone size: -
V gene: TRBV5-4
D gene: -
CDR3 DNA: TGTGCCAGCAGCTTGAGCGCCCGATCCTACGAGCAGTACTTC
CDR3 protein: CASSLSARSYEQYF

J gene: TRBJ1-5
clone size: -
V gene: TRBV5-6
D gene: -
CDR3 DNA: TGTGCCAGCAGCTTCTGGGCTGCAGGGGCGAGCAATCAGCCCCAGCATTTT
CDR3 protein: CASSFWAAGASNQPQHF

J gene: TRBJ2-7
clone size: -
V gene: TRBV27
D gene: TRBD1
CDR3 DNA: TGTGCCAGCAGTCTGGACAGGGGCTACTACGAGCAGTACTTC
CDR3 protein: CASSLDRGYYEQYF

J gene: TRBJ2-5
clone size: -
V gene: TRBV9
D gene: TRBD2
CDR3 DNA: TGTGCCAGCAGCGAAGGACTAGCGGGGGGTCAAGAGACCCAGTACTTC
CDR3 protein: CASSEGLAGGQETQYF

J gene: TRBJ1-5
clone size: -
V gene: TRBV7-9
D gene: TRBD1
CDR3 DNA: TGTGCCAGCAGCCTAGTGGGACAGGGTTACCAGCCCCAGCATTTT
CDR3 protein: CASSLVGQGYQPQHF

J gene: TRBJ1-2
clone size: -
V gene: TRBV6-5
D gene: TRBD1
CDR3 DNA: TGTGCCAGCAGCCCCGACAGGGGTGTGTGGGGCTACACCTTC
CDR3 protein: CASSPDRGVWGYTF

J gene: TRBJ2-1
clone size: -
V gene: TRBV6-1
D gene: TRBD2
CDR3 DNA: TGTGCCAGCAGTGAAACCAACAGGTGGGGACTAGCGGGAGACAATGAGCAGTTCTTC
CDR3 protein: CASSETNRWGLAGDNEQFF

J gene: TRBJ2-1
clone size: -
V gene: TRBV28
D gene: TRBD1
CDR3 DNA: TGTGCCAGCAGTTTTCTTGGACAGGGTGAGAGGTTGGCCTCCAATGAGCAGTTCTTC
CDR3 protein: CASSFLGQGERLASNEQFF

J gene: TRBJ2-6
clone size: -
V gene: TRBV30
D gene: -
CDR3 DNA: TGTGCCTGGAGGGCTAAGCAGGGGCTCTCCCCCCATGGGGCCAACGTCCTGACTTTC
CDR3 protein: CAWRAKQGLSPHGANVLTF

J gene: TRBJ2-7
clone size: -
V gene: TRBV6-5
D gene: TRBD1
CDR3 DNA: TGTGCCAGCAGTTACGGGACAGTGGGGTCCGAGCAGTACTTC
CDR3 protein: CASSYGTVGSEQYF

J gene: TRBJ2-7
clone size: -
V gene: TRBV14
D gene: -
CDR3 DNA: TGTGCCAGCAGCCGTGCGAGGCAGGGTTCCTACGAGCAGTACTTC
CDR3 protein: CASSRARQGSYEQYF

J gene: TRBJ2-1
clone size: -
V gene: TRBV27
D gene: TRBD1
CDR3 DNA: TGTGCCAGCAGGCCAGGACAGGGCTCCTACAATGAGCAGTTCTTC
CDR3 protein: CASRPGQGSYNEQFF

J gene: TRBJ2-7
clone size: -
V gene: TRBV7-9
D gene: -
CDR3 DNA: TGTTCCAGCAGCCAACGGGGGAAGGTCTACGAGCAGTACTTC
CDR3 protein: CSSSQRGKVYEQYF

J gene: TRBJ1-3
clone size: once
V gene: TRBV5-4
D gene: -
CDR3 DNA: TGTGCCAGCAGCCCCGCTATGGCAGGCAGCTCTGGAAACACCATATATTTT
CDR3 protein: CASSPAMAGSSGNTIYF

J gene: TRBJ2-4
clone size: -
V gene: TRBV7-2
D gene: TRBD2
CDR3 DNA: TGTGCCAGCAGCTTTCAACTAGCGGGGTTTGGAGCCAAAAACATTCAGTACTTC
CDR3 protein: CASSFQLAGFGAKNIQYF

J gene: TRBJ2-5
clone size: -
V gene: TRBV6-1
D gene: -
CDR3 DNA: TGTGCCAGCAGCGTTCAACTAGCCCAAGAGACCCAGTACTTC
CDR3 protein: CASSVQLAQETQYF

J gene: TRBJ2-7
clone size: -
V gene: TRBV7-6
D gene: -
CDR3 DNA: TGTGCCAGCAGCTTACGGCAGGGTGGGGTCGAGCAGTACTTC
CDR3 protein: CASSLRQGGVEQYF

J gene: TRBJ2-7
clone size: -
V gene: TRBV25-1
D gene: -
CDR3 DNA: TGTGCCAGCAGTGCCTACTCAGGGCCCGATCCTTACGAGCAGTACTTC
CDR3 protein: CASSAYSGPDPYEQYF

J gene: TRBJ1-1
clone size: once
V gene: TRBV9
D gene: -
CDR3 DNA: TGTGCCAGCAGCGGGGAGGGGACACCTCTGGGGACTGAAGCTTTCTTT
CDR3 protein: CASSGEGTPLGTEAFF

J gene: TRBJ2-7
clone size: -
V gene: TRBV27
D gene: TRBD1
CDR3 DNA: TGTGCCAGCAGTTCCTTGGGACAGGGGTCTTACGAGCAGTACTTC
CDR3 protein: CASSSLGQGSYEQYF

J gene: TRBJ1-6
clone size: -
V gene: TRBV5-4
D gene: -
CDR3 DNA: TGTGCCAGCAGAAATTCAGGATTCCGGGGAAATGATTCACCCCTCCACTTT
CDR3 protein: CASRNSGFRGNDSPLHF

J gene: TRBJ2-1
clone size: -
V gene: TRBV4-1
D gene: TRBD2
CDR3 DNA: TGCGCCAGCAGCCCTCGACTAGCGGGAGGCGGGGATGAGCAGTTCTTC
CDR3 protein: CASSPRLAGGGDEQFF

J gene: TRBJ2-2
clone size: once
V gene: TRBV7-8
D gene: TRBD2
CDR3 DNA: TGTGCCAGCAGCTCCGGCGCTAGCGGATGGAGGTTGGCCGGGGAGCTGTTTTTT
CDR3 protein: CASSSGASGWRLAGELFF